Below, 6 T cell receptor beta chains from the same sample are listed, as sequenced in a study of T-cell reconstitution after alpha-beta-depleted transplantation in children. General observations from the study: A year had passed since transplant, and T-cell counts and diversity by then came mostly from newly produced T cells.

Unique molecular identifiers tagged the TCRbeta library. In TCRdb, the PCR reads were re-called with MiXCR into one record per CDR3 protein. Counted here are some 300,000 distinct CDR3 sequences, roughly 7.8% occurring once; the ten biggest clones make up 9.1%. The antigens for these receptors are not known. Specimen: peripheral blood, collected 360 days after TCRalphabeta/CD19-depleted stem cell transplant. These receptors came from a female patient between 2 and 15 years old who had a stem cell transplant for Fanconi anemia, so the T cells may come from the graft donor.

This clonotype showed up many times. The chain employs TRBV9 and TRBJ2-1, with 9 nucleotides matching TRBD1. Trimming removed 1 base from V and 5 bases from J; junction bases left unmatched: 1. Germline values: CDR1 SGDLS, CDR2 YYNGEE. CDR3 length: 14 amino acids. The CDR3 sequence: CASSVTGGNNEQFF. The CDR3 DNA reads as TGTGCCAGCAGCGTAACAGGGGGCAACAATGAGCAGTTCTTC.

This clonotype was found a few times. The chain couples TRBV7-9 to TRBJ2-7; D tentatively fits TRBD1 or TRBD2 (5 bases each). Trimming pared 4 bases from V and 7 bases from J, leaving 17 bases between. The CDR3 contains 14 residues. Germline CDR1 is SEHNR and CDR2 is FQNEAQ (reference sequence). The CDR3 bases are TGTGCCAGCAGCTGGGGGACGGAACCTAGAGAGCAGTACGTC. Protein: CASSWGTEPREQYV.

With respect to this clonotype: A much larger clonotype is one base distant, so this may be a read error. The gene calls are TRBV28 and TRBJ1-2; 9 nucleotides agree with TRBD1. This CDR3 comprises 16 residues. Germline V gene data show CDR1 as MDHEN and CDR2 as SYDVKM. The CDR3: CASSFIPDRGGSGYNF. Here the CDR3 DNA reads TGTGCCAGCAGTTTTATTCCCGACAGGGGGGGAAGTGGCTACAACTTC.

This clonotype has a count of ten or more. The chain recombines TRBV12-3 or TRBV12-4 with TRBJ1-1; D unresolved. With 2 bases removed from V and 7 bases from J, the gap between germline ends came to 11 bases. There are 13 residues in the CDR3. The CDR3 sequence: CASSLKPDHEAFF. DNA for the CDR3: TGTGCCAGCAGTTTAAAGCCAGACCATGAAGCTTTCTTT.

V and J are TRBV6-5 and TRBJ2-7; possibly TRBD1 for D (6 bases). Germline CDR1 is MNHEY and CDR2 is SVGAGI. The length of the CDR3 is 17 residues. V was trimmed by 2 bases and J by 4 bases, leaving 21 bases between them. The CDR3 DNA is TGTGCCAGCAGTTACCGGAGAACTAACAGGGCGTTTTACGAGCAGTACTTC. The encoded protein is CASSYRRTNRAFYEQYF.

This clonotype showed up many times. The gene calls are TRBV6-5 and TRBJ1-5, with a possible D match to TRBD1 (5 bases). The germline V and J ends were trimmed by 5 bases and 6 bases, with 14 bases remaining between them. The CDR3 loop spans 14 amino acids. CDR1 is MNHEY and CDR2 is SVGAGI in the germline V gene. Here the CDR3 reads CASSPFPGRQPQHF. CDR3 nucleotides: TGTGCCAGCAGTCCCTTTCCGGGACGTCAGCCCCAGCATTTT.